This TCR beta chain was observed in a study of T cells in Graves' hyperthyroidism and ophthalmopathy. About the study: Peripheral blood sampling occurred at initial diagnosis, before any treatment.

Amplified TCR beta CDR3 regions came from RNA transcripts. The HTBI primer set served for first-round RT-PCR of the TCR CDR3. TCRdb reprocessed the multiplex PCR reads via MiXCR and lists one record per CDR3 protein. The data contain 550,000 to 850,000 distinct CDR3 sequences, 15% to 20% of them singletons. V lost 1 base, J lost 3 bases, and 12 bases lay in between. Germline-derived CDR1 and CDR2 are SNHLY and FYNNEI. The CDR3 covers 15 residues. This clonotype was seen a handful of times. Sequencing input: blood. The source of this sequence is a woman aged 45-59 years with Graves' hyperthyroidism that later progressed to Graves' ophthalmopathy. This chain joins TRBV2 and TRBJ1-1; no clear D. CDR3 coding DNA: TGTGCCAGCAGTGAAGGGGTCAGTTGGGACACTGAAGCTTTCTTT. It is translated as CASSEGVSWDTEAFF.